This T cell receptor (beta chain) was sequenced during a study of cytomegalovirus exposure and HLA in healthy donors (TCRdb year 2017). Regarding the research as a whole: A later analysis indicated that the 120 or so validation repertoires were generated on the platform also employed for the 600 to 750 repertoires of the first cohort. A separate validation cohort of over a hundred different subjects was used in addition to the 666-subject first cohort. To predict cytomegalovirus infection status, the study brought together high-throughput TCR immunosequencing, statistical association of individual TCRs with disease status, and machine learning. The aim of the study was to test whether cataloging public T cell receptors could identify signatures of past pathogen exposure. Study-wide conclusions, independent of this receptor: In the study, some 160 TCR beta chains were listed as associated with cytomegalovirus. It was suggested by the authors that the approach could potentially be generalized to other disease states and immunological phenotypes. A few of the identified cytomegalovirus-associated TCR beta chains were confirmed in vitro to be specific for cytomegalovirus antigens. The classifier was reported to diagnose cytomegalovirus status with high specificity and sensitivity in both the original and validation cohorts. A later analysis found that TCRs clustered in the first cohort also tended to co-occur in the 120 validation repertoires, with approximately 95% of cluster scores above 0. A later analysis lacked HLA typing for the validation cohort, so it scored co-occurrence in that cohort across all 110 or so repertoires. Across donors, most TCR sequences were observed very rarely, whereas some public TCRs were present in many individuals.

At the junction V is shortened by 1 base and J by 8 bases; bases outside the gene matches: 6. The CDR3 numbers 15 residues from cysteine through phenylalanine. Only the CDR3 portion is preserved as DNA: 45 bases, with reading frame beginning at the first base. Sequences LGHNA (CDR1) and YNFKEQ (CDR2) are obtained from the germline V gene. The donors belonged to the validation cohort of around 110 subjects, which was separate from the approximately 680-subject first cohort. Regarding this clone: No cognate antigen has been identified for it. The sample holds no much larger clone one base away, and base qualities are not on file.

Library prep was done by the immunoSEQ multiplex PCR assay. Per the authors' processing: A statistical classification framework was built to diagnose cytomegalovirus status from the catalog of TCR beta chain sequences. Entries here come from immuneACCESS through TCRdb and include only in-frame sequences with V and J called. Some clones fail to appear in such tables; in the studies checked, an unresolved V gene covers under half of the shortfall, and the cause of the remainder is unknown. Clone size and the V and J calls come from that table; the DNA yielded D and trimming. This sample comprises 100,000 or so clones, roughly 95% of them detected only once. 0.89% of the sample rests with the top ten.

The clonotype comes from a woman aged 18-29 years in good health and CMV-seronegative. Input material: PBMCs. This chain joins TRBV4-2 to TRBJ1-4; 8 junctional bases match TRBD1. The DNA reads TGTGCCAGCAGCCAAGTGACAGGGGTGGGGGAAAAACTGTTTTTT. It codes for CASSQVTGVGEKLFF.